The TCR beta chain described here comes from a study of T cells in Graves' hyperthyroidism and ophthalmopathy. Trimming removed 0 bases from V and 2 bases from J, with 18 bases in between. This CDR3 is 18 amino acids long. In germline, CDR1 is MNHEY, CDR2 SVGAGI. Using RNA transcripts as the source, TCR beta CDR3 regions were amplified. Initially, a first-round RT-PCR of the TCR CDR3 employed the HTBI primer set. TCRdb re-analysed the multiplex PCR reads in MiXCR, keeping a single row per CDR3 protein. Among 30,000 to 40,000 distinct CDR3 sequences listed, roughly 52% were seen once. This clonotype was seen at least ten times.

V and J are TRBV6-5 and TRBJ2-3; D may be TRBD2 (6 bases). Sequencing input: blood. The TCR was taken from a middle-aged man with Graves' ophthalmopathy. The CDR3: CASSYSRRGSGTTDTQYF. The CDR3 DNA reads as TGTGCCAGCAGTTACTCGAGAAGGGGTAGCGGAACCACAGATACGCAGTATTTT.